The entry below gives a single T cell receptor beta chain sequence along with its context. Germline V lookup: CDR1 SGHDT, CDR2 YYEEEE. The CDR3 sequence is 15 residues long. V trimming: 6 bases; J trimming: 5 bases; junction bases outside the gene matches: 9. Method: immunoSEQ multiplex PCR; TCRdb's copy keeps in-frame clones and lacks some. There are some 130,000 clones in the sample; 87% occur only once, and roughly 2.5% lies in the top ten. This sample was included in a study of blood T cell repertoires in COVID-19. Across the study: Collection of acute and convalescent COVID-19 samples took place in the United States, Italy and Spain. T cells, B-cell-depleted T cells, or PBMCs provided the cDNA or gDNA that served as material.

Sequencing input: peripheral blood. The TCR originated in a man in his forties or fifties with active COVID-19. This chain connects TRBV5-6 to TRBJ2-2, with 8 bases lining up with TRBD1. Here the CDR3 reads CASIPGRGRTGELFF. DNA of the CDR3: TGTGCCAGCATTCCGGGCAGGGGGCGAACCGGGGAGCTGTTTTTT.